The 14 T cell receptor beta chains below were found in one sample sequenced in a study of CD8 T cells in Susac syndrome. An input of roughly 0.45 to 1 ug of RNA was subjected to reverse transcription using random hexamers. Each CDR3 protein is one row after TCRdb ran MiXCR on the immunoSEQ multiplex PCR reads. Among about 190,000 distinct CDR3 sequences listed, around 95% were seen once. The sequenced sample consisted of CD4+ T cells from PBMCs. The receptors originated from a human donor with Susac syndrome.

The chain joins TRBV20-1 to TRBJ1-4; D is possibly TRBD1 (5 bases). This CDR3 region has 15 residues. Germline V gene data show CDR1 as DFQATT and CDR2 as SNEGSKA (reference sequence). The germline V and J ends were trimmed by 0 bases and 2 bases, with 10 bases remaining between them. As DNA, the CDR3 is TGCAGTGCTAGAGATCGTCGGGGGACTAATGAAAAACTGTTTTTT. Protein sequence: CSARDRRGTNEKLFF.

The gene calls are TRBV12-3 or TRBV12-4 and TRBJ2-4; a weak D match, TRBD1 (5 bases). Trimming cost V 2 bases and J 9 bases, with 17 bases left between them. The CDR3 is 15 residues long. CDR3 protein: CASSLQGPLVGIQYF. The CDR3 coding sequence is TGTGCCAGCAGTTTACAGGGCCCCCTCGTCGGCATTCAGTACTTC.

V gene TRBV29-1 combines with J gene TRBJ1-1; 7 nucleotides align to TRBD1. CDR1 and CDR2 (germline): SQVTM, ANQGSEA. The CDR3 is 13 residues long. V dropped 7 bases and J dropped 1; count of bases not matched to a gene: 6. CDR3 DNA: TGCAGCGCCTCCGGGACAGCGAACACTGAAGCTTTCTTT. Its protein product is CSASGTANTEAFF. Full variable domain (outside the CDR3, taken from reference TRBV29-1 and TRBJ1-1): SAVISQKPSRDICQRGTSLTIQCQVDSQVTMMFWYRQQPGQSLTLIATANQGSEATYESGFVIDKFPISRPNLTFSTLTVSNMSPEDSSIYLCSASGTANTEAFFGQGTRLTVV.

V is TRBV28 and J is TRBJ1-2; possibly TRBD1 for D (6 bases). CDR1 is MDHEN and CDR2 is SYDVKM in the germline V gene. V was clipped by 6 bases and J by 7 bases, with 12 bases between them. This CDR3 comprises 12 residues. The CDR3: CASRSGTFGYTF. Written as DNA, the CDR3 is TGTGCCAGCAGATCCGGGACATTTGGCTACACCTTC.

This chain links TRBV6-1 with TRBJ2-7; possible D gene TRBD1, 5 bases. This CDR3 comprises 13 residues. V was shortened by 7 bases and J by 7 bases, with 17 bases between the two germline ends. Germline CDR1 reads MNHNS; CDR2 reads SASEGT. Here the CDR3 DNA reads TGTGCCAGCACCGAAGGCCCAGGGCGAGAGCAGTACTTC. Protein sequence: CASTEGPGREQYF.

This rearrangement joins TRBV19 to TRBJ1-2; D unresolved. Germline assignment: CDR1 LNHDA and CDR2 SQIVND (reference sequence). V was cut by 1 base and J by 4 bases, with 19 bases left in between. The CDR3 contains 17 residues. This CDR3 is CASSIGTYPDGPYGYTF. The CDR3 DNA reads TGTGCCAGTAGTATAGGTACCTATCCGGACGGACCCTATGGCTACACCTTC.

The chain carries TRBV19 and TRBJ2-3, with D perhaps given as TRBD1 or TRBD2 (6 bases each). Looked up from germline, CDR1 is LNHDA and CDR2 is SQIVND (reference sequence). The CDR3 has 15 amino acids. Between the trimmed V and J ends, which lost 6 bases and 6 bases, there was a span of 19 bases. The CDR3 nucleotides read TGTGCCAGTAGGCAAAGGGGGGCCTATGGGGATACGCAGTATTTT. This translates into CASRQRGAYGDTQYF.

The rearrangement uses TRBV5-1 and TRBJ2-1; 9 bases are a match to TRBD1. Germline lookup yields CDR1 SGHRS and CDR2 YFSETQ. V was clipped by 3 bases and J by 6 bases; unmatched bases: 7. The CDR3 sequence is 15 residues long. DNA for the CDR3: TGCGCCAGCAGCTACTCCGGGACAGGGATCAATGAGCAGTTCTTC. It codes for CASSYSGTGINEQFF.

This chain joins TRBV30 and TRBJ2-1, with D hard to call. The CDR3 is 11 amino acids. The V gene's germline CDR1 is GTSNPN and CDR2 SVGIG (reference sequence). With 5 bases removed from V and 3 bases from J, the gap between germline ends came to 5 bases. Here the CDR3 DNA reads TGTGCCTGGGGTTACTACAATGAGCAGTTCTTC. Its protein product is CAWGYYNEQFF.

The J gene is TRBJ2-2, the V gene TRBV30, with D hard to call. This CDR3 region has 14 residues. Germline CDR1 is GTSNPN and CDR2 is SVGIG (reference sequence). Trimming cost V 5 bases and J 1 base, with 11 bases left between them. DNA of the CDR3: TGTGCCTGGGGCCCTTTTATGAACACCGGGGAGCTGTTTTTT. This sequence encodes CAWGPFMNTGELFF.

This sequence joins TRBV30 and TRBJ2-3; perhaps TRBD2 as D (7 bases). The V gene lost 0 bases and the J gene lost 3 bases, with 13 bases spanning the gap. This CDR3 spans 15 amino acids. Germline V gives CDR1 GTSNPN, CDR2 SVGIG (reference sequence). The CDR3 nucleotides are TGTGCCTGGAGTGTGAAGGGGGGGGCTACAGATACGCAGTATTTT. It yields the protein CAWSVKGGATDTQYF.

J is TRBJ1-2 and V is TRBV4-1; D ambiguous. Germline values: CDR1 MGHRA, CDR2 YSYEKL. The CDR3 totals 14 residues. V was clipped by 0 bases and J by 4 bases, with 9 bases between them. The CDR3 coding sequence is TGCGCCAGCAGCCAAGATGGGGTCTTCTATGGCTACACCTTC. It is translated as CASSQDGVFYGYTF.

The sample holds one count of this clonotype. J is TRBJ2-3 and V is TRBV11-3; D possibly corresponds to TRBD2 (5 bases). There are 13 residues in the CDR3. Germline V CDR1 and CDR2: SGHNT, YENEEA. V lost 4 bases and J 3 bases, leaving 8 bases between the germline ends. CDR3 in DNA: TGTGCCAGCAGCTCCCCGGGGACAGATACGCAGTATTTT. This codes for CASSSPGTDTQYF.

This clonotype came up a few times. The chain is built from TRBV12-3 or TRBV12-4 and TRBJ1-5, with TRBD1 matching 7 bases. V was pared by 6 bases and J by 6 bases, with 5 bases of the junction left unmatched. This CDR3 is built from 13 residues. The CDR3 region has the DNA TGTGCCAGCAGCCCCGACAGGGTTCAGCCCCAGCATTTT. It specifies CASSPDRVQPQHF.